The 10 T cell receptor beta chains reported below all come from one sample, sequenced in a study of vaccination and CD4 T cells after COVID-19. Stated treatment: roughly nine-day PBMC culture with coronavirus spike peptide pools or control peptides (ViraFEST assay). These TCRs' antigens remain unknown. The Oncomine TCR Beta short-read assay was applied to DNA of cultured CD4+ T cells. TCRdb re-called the PCR reads with MiXCR, one entry per CDR3 protein. This table holds roughly 14,000 distinct CDR3 sequences, about 55% found once. Sequenced here: CD4+ T cells from blood, cultured in vitro, sampled before SARS-CoV-2 vaccination. These receptor sequences come from a human donor who had recovered from COVID-19.

By frequency in the sample, this clonotype is medium-sized. The gene calls are TRBV20-1 and TRBJ1-5; no clear D. This CDR3 is 13 amino acids long. Germline V gives CDR1 DFQATT, CDR2 SNEGSKA (reference sequence). The V gene lost 7 bases and the J gene lost 4 bases, with 14 bases spanning the gap. In DNA form, the CDR3 reads TGCAGTGGTATCATCGGGATTAATCAGCCCCAGCATTTT. Translation gives CSGIIGINQPQHF.

A word on this clonotype: Sequence at one end of the junction differs from germline and may be a read error. The chain uses TRBV5-5 and TRBJ2-5; D possibly corresponds to TRBD1 (5 bases). This CDR3 is 16 amino acids long. Per germline, CDR1 SGHKS and CDR2 YYEKEE (reference sequence). The CDR3 protein is CASSLRFGLGQETQCF. Written as DNA, the CDR3 is TGTGCCAGCAGCTTGAGATTCGGGTTGGGGCAAGAGACCCAGTGCTTC.

This chain joins TRBV20-1 and TRBJ2-1; 12 bases are a match to TRBD2. Germline CDR1 DFQATT, CDR2 SNEGSKA (reference sequence). The length of the CDR3 is 16 residues. J gave up 9 bases and V 4 bases, and 13 bases lay outside the gene matches. CDR3 DNA: TGCAGTGCTAACCCGCTGGGACTAGCGGGCGGTGGTGAGCAGTTCTTC. This gives the protein CSANPLGLAGGGEQFF.

The sample holds a few counts of this clonotype. The rearrangement uses TRBV28 and TRBJ1-2; D gene unclear. Trimming removed 5 bases from V and 2 bases from J, with 6 bases in between. Germline V gene data show CDR1 as MDHEN and CDR2 as SYDVKM. The CDR3 loop spans 12 amino acids. The CDR3 here is CASSRTNYGYTF. The CDR3 nucleotides are TGTGCCAGCAGTAGAACAAACTATGGCTACACCTTC.

The J gene is TRBJ2-3, the V gene TRBV15; 9 nucleotides agree with TRBD2. The CDR3 has 18 amino acids. V lost 1 base, J lost 1 base, and 9 bases stayed unmatched. Germline V gene lookup returns CDR1 LNHNV and CDR2 YYDKDF (reference sequence). CDR3 residues: CATSRGRGRAGGTDTQYF. The CDR3 bases are TGTGCCACCAGCAGAGGTCGCGGGAGGGCCGGTGGCACAGATACGCAGTATTTT.

In the case of this clonotype: The junction departs from germline at one end; a sequencing error may be responsible. This chain links TRBV19 with TRBJ1-5, with D possibly being TRBD1 (5 bases). The CDR3 loop spans 14 amino acids. The germline V gene encodes CDR1 LNHDA and CDR2 SQIVND (reference sequence). CDR3 residues: CTSSIRDGNQPQHF. The CDR3 bases are TGTACCAGTAGTATCAGGGACGGCAATCAGCCCCAGCATTTT.

V gene TRBV20-1 combines with J gene TRBJ2-1, with TRBD2 matching 9 bases. The CDR3 consists of 15 residues. Trimming removed 0 bases from V and 3 bases from J; junction bases left unmatched: 3. The germline CDR1 and CDR2 sequences are DFQATT and SNEGSKA (reference sequence). CDR3 DNA: TGCAGTGCTAGAGATACTAGCGGGCTCTACAATGAGCAGTTCTTC. As protein: CSARDTSGLYNEQFF.

The chain links TRBV7-2 to TRBJ1-3; D might be TRBD1 (5 bases). Trimming left V 5 bases short and J 0 bases short, with 17 bases between. This CDR3 is 17 amino acids long. Per germline, CDR1 SGHTA and CDR2 FQGNSA. CDR3 nucleotide sequence: TGTGCCAGCAGCCATACGGGGCCCACACCCTCTGGAAACACCATATATTTT. Translating gives CASSHTGPTPSGNTIYF.

The rearrangement links TRBV20-1 to TRBJ1-2; D unresolved. The CDR3 length is 13 residues. The germline V and J ends were trimmed by 1 base and 3 bases, with 9 bases remaining between them. CDR1 is DFQATT, CDR2 SNEGSKA, per germline (reference sequence). This CDR3 is CSARVNLHYGYTF. The CDR3 DNA reads as TGCAGTGCTAGAGTGAACCTCCACTATGGCTACACCTTC.

V usage is TRBV14 and J usage is TRBJ1-3; D is undetermined. CDR3 length: 15 residues. In germline, CDR1 is SGHDN, CDR2 FVKESK. V was cut by 5 bases and J by 4 bases, with 15 bases left in between. CDR3 DNA: TGTGCCAGCAGCGGGTTCACGGAGCGGGGAAACACCATATATTTT. As protein: CASSGFTERGNTIYF.